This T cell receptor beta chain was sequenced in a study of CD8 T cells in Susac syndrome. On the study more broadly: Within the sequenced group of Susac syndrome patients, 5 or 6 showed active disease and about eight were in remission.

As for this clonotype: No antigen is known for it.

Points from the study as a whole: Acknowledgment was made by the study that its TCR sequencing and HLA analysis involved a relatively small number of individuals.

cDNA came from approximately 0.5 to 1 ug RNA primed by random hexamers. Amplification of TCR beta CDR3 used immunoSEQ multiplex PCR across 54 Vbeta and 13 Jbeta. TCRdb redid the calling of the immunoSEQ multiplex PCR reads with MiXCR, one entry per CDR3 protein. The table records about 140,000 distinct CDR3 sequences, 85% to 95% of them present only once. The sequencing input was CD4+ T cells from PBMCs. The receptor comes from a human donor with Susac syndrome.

The CDR3 DNA sequence: TGCGCCAGCAGCTTCGGACAGGGACGGGAAAAACTGTTTTTT. Its translation is CASSFGQGREKLFF. This chain links TRBV5-1 with TRBJ1-4, with 8 bases lining up with TRBD1. Germline V gene sequence: CDR1 SGHRS, CDR2 YFSETQ. V gave up 2 bases and J gave up 8 bases; unmatched junction bases: 5. The CDR3 contains 14 residues.